A selection of T cell receptor beta chains follows, all from one sample in a study of Graves' ophthalmopathy and Graves' hyperthyroidism. Using its own MiXCR run on the multiplex PCR reads, TCRdb lists one record per CDR3 protein. The sample lists 450,000 or so distinct CDR3 sequences, around 14% seen once, with 9.8% in the top ten. Sequenced: blood. The source of these receptors is a woman in her 30s with Graves' ophthalmopathy. Each CDR3 is given with its conserved first and last residue. The D gene is left open where the match is weak. Clone size is stated in some rows and not others, as once, few, many or a class when expanded.

clone_size j_call v_call d_call cdr3_aa cdr3_nt
many TRBJ2-7 TRBV6-5 . CASSLSGHQTYEQYF TGTGCCAGCAGTTTGTCCGGACACCAGACCTACGAGCAGTACTTC
many TRBJ1-2 TRBV6-5 . CASSSGAINYGYTF TGTGCCAGCAGTTCAGGGGCCATAAACTATGGCTACACCTTC
. TRBJ2-5 TRBV6-1 TRBD2 CASKAGMGRQETQYF TGTGCCAGCAAAGCGGGAATGGGCAGGCAAGAGACCCAGTACTTC
many TRBJ1-1 TRBV11-3 . CAQIQTNTEAFF TGTGCCCAGATACAAACTAACACTGAAGCTTTCTTT
. TRBJ2-5 TRBV6-2/TRBV6-3 TRBD2 CASSPTRRLAGGRVRQETQYF TGTGCCAGCAGCCCCACCCGGAGACTAGCGGGGGGAAGAGTAAGGCAAGAGACCCAGTACTTC
. TRBJ1-4 TRBV30 . CAWRPGGEKLFF TGTGCCTGGCGCCCGGGGGGCGAAAAACTGTTTTTT
many TRBJ2-7 TRBV10-3 . CAISDPSGLSSYEQYF TGTGCCATCAGTGACCCAAGCGGCCTGAGCTCCTACGAGCAGTACTTC
once TRBJ1-3 TRBV12-3/TRBV12-4 . CASSLGLRENTIYF TGTGCCAGCAGTTTAGGTCTCAGGGAGAACACCATATATTTT
many TRBJ2-7 TRBV30 TRBD1 CAWSVQGPTSYEQYF TGTGCCTGGAGTGTACAGGGGCCTACCTCCTACGAGCAGTACTTC
many TRBJ1-2 TRBV4-1 TRBD1 CASSQDDREGYGYTF TGCGCCAGCAGCCAAGATGACAGGGAGGGTTATGGCTACACCTTC
. TRBJ1-2 TRBV12-3/TRBV12-4 . CASSLSGGFYGYTF TGTGCCAGCAGTCTAAGTGGGGGATTCTATGGCTACACCTTC
few TRBJ1-6 TRBV19 . CASSSRQDSPLHF TGTGCCAGTAGTTCACGACAGGATTCACCCCTCCACTTT
many TRBJ1-1 TRBV6-5 . CASSYSLLGFWATEAFF TGTGCCAGCAGTTACTCCCTGCTGGGTTTCTGGGCCACTGAAGCTTTCTTT
. TRBJ2-2 TRBV10-3 . CAISGTNTGELFF TGTGCCATCAGTGGAACGAACACCGGGGAGCTGTTTTTT
many TRBJ2-7 TRBV27 TRBD1 CASRPTGAPAYEQYF TGTGCCAGCAGACCCACAGGGGCCCCTGCCTACGAGCAGTACTTC
many TRBJ2-7 TRBV12-3/TRBV12-4 TRBD1 CASSSGQGYEQYF TGTGCCAGCAGTTCGGGACAGGGCTACGAGCAGTACTTC
. TRBJ2-3 TRBV20-1 . CSARDPAAGPDTQYF TGCAGTGCTAGGGATCCAGCGGCAGGGCCAGATACGCAGTATTTT
few TRBJ1-1 TRBV11-2 . CASSLAGETPEAFF TGTGCCAGCAGCTTAGCCGGGGAGACACCTGAAGCTTTCTTT
many TRBJ1-5 TRBV19 . CASREWDSNQPQHF TGTGCCAGTAGAGAATGGGATAGCAATCAGCCCCAGCATTTT
. TRBJ2-7 TRBV20-1 . CSAMAGNF TGCAGTGCCATGGCGGGCAACTTC
. TRBJ2-4 TRBV3-1 TRBD2 CASSQAGLAVNIQYF TGTGCCAGCAGCCAAGCGGGACTAGCGGTAAACATTCAGTACTTC
many TRBJ1-2 TRBV6-2/TRBV6-3 TRBD1 CASSTWDRDGYTF TGTGCCAGCAGTACTTGGGACAGGGATGGCTACACCTTC